These 5 T cell receptor beta chains were sequenced from one sample in a study of blood T cells in healthy people across ages. A second 7 to 11 cycle PCR used barcoded and J-beta primers. TCRdb fed the 5' RACE reads into MiXCR, producing one record per CDR3 protein. The table records about 570,000 distinct CDR3 sequences, about 26% of them present only once. Another study also made use of these data, one on T cells of mothers and their children.

Sequencing was done on a sample of blood. The origin of the receptors is a boy younger than 10 in good health.

This clonotype has just a few counts. The chain recombines TRBV6-5 with TRBJ2-1; D is ambiguous. V was cut by 6 bases and J by 6 bases, with 15 bases left in between. This CDR3 comprises 14 residues. Germline CDR1 MNHEY, CDR2 SVGAGI. The CDR3 DNA reads TGTGCCAGCAGCCCCGTTCCCCTAACCAATGAGCAGTTCTTC. It yields the protein CASSPVPLTNEQFF.

In its sample, this clonotype was seen a few times. This chain joins TRBV6-5 and TRBJ2-2; possibly TRBD1 for D (6 bases). The CDR3 consists of 14 residues. The V end was cut by 7 bases, the J end by 3 bases, with 12 bases between. The V gene's germline CDR1 is MNHEY and CDR2 SVGAGI. The CDR3 loop reads CASTRGRYTGELFF. The CDR3 DNA follows: TGTGCCAGCACCAGGGGCCGCTACACCGGGGAGCTGTTTTTT.

The sample holds a few counts of this clonotype. This chain joins TRBV7-9 and TRBJ1-1; tentatively, D is TRBD1 (5 bases). V was cut by 0 bases and J by 1 base, with 12 bases left in between. This CDR3 region has 16 residues. From germline, CDR1 is SEHNR and CDR2 FQNEAQ (reference sequence). The CDR3 bases are TGTGCCAGCAGCTTAGCCGACACCGACAGGAACACTGAAGCTTTCTTT. It codes for CASSLADTDRNTEAFF.

The chain carries TRBV10-3 and TRBJ2-7; TRBD1 is a possible D gene (6 bases). Germline-derived CDR1 and CDR2 are ENHRY and SYGVKD. Trimming left V 10 bases short and J 5 bases short, with 21 bases between. This CDR3 comprises 14 residues. CDR3 in amino acids: CATGGLSPSNEQYF. The CDR3 coding sequence is TGTGCCACTGGGGGCCTCTCGCCGTCGAACGAGCAGTACTTC.

This clonotype was detected ten times or more. The rearrangement uses TRBV7-2 and TRBJ2-5, with D perhaps matching TRBD1 (7 bases). CDR3 length: 14 amino acids. Germline CDR1 and CDR2: SGHTA and FQGNSA. V lost 1 base, J lost 5 bases, and 11 bases lay in between. CDR3 DNA sequence: TGTGCCAGCAGCTTAGGGAGGGGGCGGGAGACCCAGTACTTC. Its protein is CASSLGRGRETQYF.